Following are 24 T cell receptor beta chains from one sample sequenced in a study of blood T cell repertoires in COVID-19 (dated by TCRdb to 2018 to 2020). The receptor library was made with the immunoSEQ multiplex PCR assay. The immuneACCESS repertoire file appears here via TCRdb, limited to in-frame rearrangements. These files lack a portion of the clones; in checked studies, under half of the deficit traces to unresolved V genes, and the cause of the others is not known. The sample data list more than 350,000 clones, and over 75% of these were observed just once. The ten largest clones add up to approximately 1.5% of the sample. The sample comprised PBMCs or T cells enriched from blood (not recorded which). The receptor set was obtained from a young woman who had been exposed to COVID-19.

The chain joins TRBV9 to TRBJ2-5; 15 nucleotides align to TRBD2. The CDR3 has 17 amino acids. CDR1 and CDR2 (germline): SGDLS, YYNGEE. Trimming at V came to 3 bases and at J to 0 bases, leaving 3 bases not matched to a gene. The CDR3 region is CASSAGTSGGYQETQYF. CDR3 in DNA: TGTGCCAGCAGCGCTGGGACTAGCGGGGGGTACCAAGAGACCCAGTACTTC.

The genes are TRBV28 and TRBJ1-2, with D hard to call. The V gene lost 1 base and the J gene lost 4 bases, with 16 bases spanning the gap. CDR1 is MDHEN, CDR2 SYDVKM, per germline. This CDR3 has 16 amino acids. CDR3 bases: TGTGCCAGCAGTTTATCCTCAGGCGGGAGTATCTATGGCTACACCTTC. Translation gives CASSLSSGGSIYGYTF.

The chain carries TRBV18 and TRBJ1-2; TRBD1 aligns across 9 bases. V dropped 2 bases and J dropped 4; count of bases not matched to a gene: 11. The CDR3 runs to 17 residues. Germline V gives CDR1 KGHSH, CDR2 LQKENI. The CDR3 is CASSPNAPTGGTYGYTF. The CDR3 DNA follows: TGTGCCAGCTCACCAAATGCCCCGACAGGGGGGACCTATGGCTACACCTTC.

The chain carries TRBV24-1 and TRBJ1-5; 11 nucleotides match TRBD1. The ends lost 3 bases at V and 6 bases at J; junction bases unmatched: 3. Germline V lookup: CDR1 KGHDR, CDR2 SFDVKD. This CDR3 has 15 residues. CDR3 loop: CATSDGTGGTQPQHF. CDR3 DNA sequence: TGTGCCACCAGTGATGGGACAGGGGGGACTCAGCCCCAGCATTTT.

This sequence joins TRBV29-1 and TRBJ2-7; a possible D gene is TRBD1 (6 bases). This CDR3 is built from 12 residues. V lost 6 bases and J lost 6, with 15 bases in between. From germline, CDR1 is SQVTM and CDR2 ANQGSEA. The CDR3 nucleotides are TGCAGCGTCGGCCCTAAGGGGGTCGAGCAGTACTTC. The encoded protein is CSVGPKGVEQYF.

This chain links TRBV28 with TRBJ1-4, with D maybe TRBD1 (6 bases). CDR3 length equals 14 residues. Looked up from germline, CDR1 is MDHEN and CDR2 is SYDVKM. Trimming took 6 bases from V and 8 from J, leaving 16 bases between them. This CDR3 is CASSTTGREEKLFF. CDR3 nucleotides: TGTGCCAGCAGCACTACAGGGAGGGAAGAAAAACTGTTTTTT. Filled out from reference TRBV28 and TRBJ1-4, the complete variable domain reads DVKVTQSSRYLVKRTGEKVFLECVQDMDHENMFWYRQDPGLGLRLIYFSYDVKMKEKGDIPEGYSVSREKKERFSLILESASTNQTSMYLCASSTTGREEKLFFGSGTQLSVL.

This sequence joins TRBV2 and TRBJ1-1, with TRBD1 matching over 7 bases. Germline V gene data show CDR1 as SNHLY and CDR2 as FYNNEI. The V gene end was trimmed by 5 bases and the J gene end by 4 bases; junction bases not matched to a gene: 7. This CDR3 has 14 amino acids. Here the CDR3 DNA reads TGTGCCAGCAGTAAAGACAGGGTGACCACTGAAGCTTTCTTT. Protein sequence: CASSKDRVTTEAFF.

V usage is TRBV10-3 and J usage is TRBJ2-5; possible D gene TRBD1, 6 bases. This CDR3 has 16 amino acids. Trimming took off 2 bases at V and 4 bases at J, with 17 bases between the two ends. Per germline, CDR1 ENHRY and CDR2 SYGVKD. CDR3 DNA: TGTGCCATCAGTGAGAGTACAGGGTTCAGGGGAGAGACCCAGTACTTC. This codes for CAISESTGFRGETQYF.

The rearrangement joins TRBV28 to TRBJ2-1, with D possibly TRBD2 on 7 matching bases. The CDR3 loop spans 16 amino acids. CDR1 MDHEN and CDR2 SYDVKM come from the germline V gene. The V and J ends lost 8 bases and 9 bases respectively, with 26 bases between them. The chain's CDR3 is CASRQGGGYSAGEQFF. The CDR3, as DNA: TGTGCCAGCCGACAAGGGGGGGGCTACTCTGCGGGTGAGCAGTTCTTC.

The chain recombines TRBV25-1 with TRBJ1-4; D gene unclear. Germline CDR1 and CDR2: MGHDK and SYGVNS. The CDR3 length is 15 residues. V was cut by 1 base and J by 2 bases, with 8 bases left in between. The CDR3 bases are TGTGCCAGCAGTGAATCGGTGGTTACTAATGAAAAACTGTTTTTT. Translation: CASSESVVTNEKLFF. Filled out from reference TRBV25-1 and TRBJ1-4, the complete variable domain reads EADIYQTPRYLVIGTGKKITLECSQTMGHDKMYWYQQDPGMELHLIHYSYGVNSTEKGDLSSESTVSRIRTEHFPLTLESARPSHTSQYLCASSESVVTNEKLFFGSGTQLSVL.

CDR3 protein: CASRPTGITEAFF. Written as DNA, the CDR3 is TGTGCCAGCAGGCCGACAGGGATTACTGAAGCTTTCTTT. The V gene is TRBV12-3 or TRBV12-4, the J gene TRBJ1-1, with TRBD1 identical over 7 bases. CDR3 length: 13 amino acids. The V gene end was trimmed by 6 bases and the J gene end by 5 bases; junction bases not matched to a gene: 6.

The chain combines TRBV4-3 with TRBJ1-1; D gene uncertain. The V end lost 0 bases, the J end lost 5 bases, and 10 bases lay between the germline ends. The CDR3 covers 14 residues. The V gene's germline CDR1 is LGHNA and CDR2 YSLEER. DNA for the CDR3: TGCGCCAGCAGCCAAGATATTCGCCGGACTGAAGCTTTCTTT. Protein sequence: CASSQDIRRTEAFF.

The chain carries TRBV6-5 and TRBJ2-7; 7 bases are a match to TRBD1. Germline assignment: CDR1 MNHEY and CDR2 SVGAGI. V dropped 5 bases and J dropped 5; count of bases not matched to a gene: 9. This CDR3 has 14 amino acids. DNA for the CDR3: TGTGCCAGCAGTACGCCGGGACAGTCCCACGAGCAGTACTTC. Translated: CASSTPGQSHEQYF.

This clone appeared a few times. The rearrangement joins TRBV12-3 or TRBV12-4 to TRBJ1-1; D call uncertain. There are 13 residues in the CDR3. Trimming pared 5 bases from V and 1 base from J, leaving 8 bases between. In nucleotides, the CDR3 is TGTGCCAGCAGTCGGGTGGCGAACACTGAAGCTTTCTTT. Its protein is CASSRVANTEAFF.

CDR3 coding DNA: TGTGCCAGCGCCCGTGAGGCGAGGGACATTCAGTACTTC. Amino acids: CASAREARDIQYF. The chain carries TRBV12-3 or TRBV12-4 and TRBJ2-4, with D possibly TRBD2 on 5 matching bases. V shed 8 bases and J shed 8 bases, with 16 bases lying between them. This CDR3 spans 13 amino acids.

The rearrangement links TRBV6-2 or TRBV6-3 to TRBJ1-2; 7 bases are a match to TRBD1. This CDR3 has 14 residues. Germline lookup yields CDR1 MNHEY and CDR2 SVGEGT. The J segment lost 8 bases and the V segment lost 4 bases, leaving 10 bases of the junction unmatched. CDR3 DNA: TGTGCCAGCAGTTCACCCTCAGGGGGACCCGGCTACACCTTC. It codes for CASSSPSGGPGYTF.

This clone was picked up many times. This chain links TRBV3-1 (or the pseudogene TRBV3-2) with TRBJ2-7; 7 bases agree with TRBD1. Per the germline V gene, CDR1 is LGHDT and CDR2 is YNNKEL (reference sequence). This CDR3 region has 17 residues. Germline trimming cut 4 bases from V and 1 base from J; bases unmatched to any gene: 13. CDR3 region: CASSPRGQTGRSYEQYF. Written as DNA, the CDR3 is TGTGCCAGCAGCCCCCGCGGACAGACAGGGCGGTCCTACGAGCAGTACTTC.

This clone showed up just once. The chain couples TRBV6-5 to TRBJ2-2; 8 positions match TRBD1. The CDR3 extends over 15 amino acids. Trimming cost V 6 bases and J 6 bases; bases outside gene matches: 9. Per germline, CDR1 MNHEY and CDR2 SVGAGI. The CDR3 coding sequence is TGTGCCAGCAGCAGTCGACAGGGGATCGCCGGGGAGCTGTTTTTT. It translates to CASSSRQGIAGELFF.

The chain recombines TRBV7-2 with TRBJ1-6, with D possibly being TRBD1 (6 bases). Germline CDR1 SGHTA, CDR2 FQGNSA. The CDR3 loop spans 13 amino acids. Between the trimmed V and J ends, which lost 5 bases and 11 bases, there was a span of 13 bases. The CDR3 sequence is CASSKGQTTPLHF. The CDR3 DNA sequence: TGTGCCAGCAGCAAAGGACAGACGACACCCCTCCACTTT.

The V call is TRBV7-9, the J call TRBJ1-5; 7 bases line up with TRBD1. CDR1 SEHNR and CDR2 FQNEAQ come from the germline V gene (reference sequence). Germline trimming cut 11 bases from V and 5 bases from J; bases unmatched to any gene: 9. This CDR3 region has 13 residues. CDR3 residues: CAVTGTGYQPQHF. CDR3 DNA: TGTGCCGTGACAGGGACGGGTTATCAGCCCCAGCATTTT.

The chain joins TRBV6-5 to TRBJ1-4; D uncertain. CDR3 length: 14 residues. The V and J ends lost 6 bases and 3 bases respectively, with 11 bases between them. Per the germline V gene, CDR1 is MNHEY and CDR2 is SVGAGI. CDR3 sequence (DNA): TGTGCCAGCAGGTCGGCGGGAGCTAATGAAAAACTGTTTTTT. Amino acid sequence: CASRSAGANEKLFF.

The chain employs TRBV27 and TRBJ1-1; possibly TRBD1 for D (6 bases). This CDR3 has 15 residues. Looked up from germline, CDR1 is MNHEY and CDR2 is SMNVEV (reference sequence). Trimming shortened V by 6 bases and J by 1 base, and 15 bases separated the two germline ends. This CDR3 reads CASSPIDRRNTEAFF. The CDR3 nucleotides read TGTGCCAGCAGCCCTATTGACAGGAGGAACACTGAAGCTTTCTTT.

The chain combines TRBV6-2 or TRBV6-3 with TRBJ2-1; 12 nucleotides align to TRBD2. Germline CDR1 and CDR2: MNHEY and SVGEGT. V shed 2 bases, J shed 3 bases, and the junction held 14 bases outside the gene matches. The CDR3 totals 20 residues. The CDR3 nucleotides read TGTGCCAGCAGTTACCCCCCATGGGCTAGCGGGGGGGCCAGCTACAATGAGCAGTTCTTC. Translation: CASSYPPWASGGASYNEQFF.

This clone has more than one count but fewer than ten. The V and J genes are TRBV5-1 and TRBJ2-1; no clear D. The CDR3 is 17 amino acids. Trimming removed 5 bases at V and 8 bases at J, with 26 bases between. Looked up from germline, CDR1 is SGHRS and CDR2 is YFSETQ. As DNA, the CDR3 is TGCGCCAGCAGATCGGCCCGCCTAGGTTTATCGTCGGATGAGCAGTTCTTC. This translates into CASRSARLGLSSDEQFF.